This T cell receptor (beta chain) was recorded in a study of cytomegalovirus exposure and HLA in healthy donors. Points from the study as a whole: A later look showed TCR association rates differing by HLA locus, highest for DRB1 and lowest for HLA-C. According to a later analysis, donors in an Asian-associated ancestry cluster reportedly had fewer N-insertions than the approximately 730-donor mean.

The donors comprised healthy bone marrow donors. Donors counted as nominally healthy when sampled, yet unrecorded immune exposures were likely. Comments on this clone: The antigen is unknown.

Deletions cut 3 bases from V and 2 bases from J, with 14 bases between. From germline, CDR1 is MDHEN and CDR2 SYDVKM. CDR3 size: 16 residues. Amplification used 60 Vbeta primers and 13 Jbeta primers. Measured with immunoSEQ multiplex PCR; TCRdb has only the in-frame clones, and not every one. The sample contains about 140,000 clones, more than 60% of which appear only once. The gene calls are TRBV28 and TRBJ2-1, with a weak D call TRBD2 (5 bases). The sample taken for sequencing was PBMCs. This receptor was identified in a young man in good health and CMV-seropositive. The DNA for the CDR3 is TGTGCCAGCAGTTTGGTCAAGCGGAGCGCCTACAATGAGCAGTTCTTC. Its protein is CASSLVKRSAYNEQFF.